This T cell receptor beta chain comes out of a study of blood T cell repertoires in COVID-19. Repertoires were generated with immunoSEQ multiplex PCR, while TCRdb's copy carries only in-frame clones and drops some. Found here are fewer than 350,000 clones, approximately 88% of them singletons; the top ten hold approximately 9.4%. This CDR3 is built from 15 residues. Trimming took off 5 bases at V and 0 bases at J, with 14 bases between the two ends. Germline-derived CDR1 and CDR2 are SGHTA and FQGNSA. This clone is a singleton in its sample. The TCR originated in a man younger than 45 with COVID-19, enrolled during active disease. Sequenced input: peripheral blood. This chain connects TRBV7-2 to TRBJ2-7, with a tentative D call TRBD2 (5 bases). CDR3 sequence reads: CASSAGLLFSYEQYF. For the CDR3, the DNA is TGTGCCAGCAGCGCCGGACTTCTCTTCTCCTACGAGCAGTACTTC. Using reference TRBV7-2 and TRBJ2-7 for the parts outside the CDR3, the full variable domain is GAGVSQSPSNKVTEKGKDVELRCDPISGHTALYWYRQSLGQGLEFLIYFQGNSAPDKSGLPSDRFSAERTGGSVSTLTIQRTQQEDSAVYLCASSAGLLFSYEQYFGPGTRLTVT.